This TCR beta chain derives from a study of glioma-infiltrating T cells after dendritic cell vaccination. This clone occurred once. This CDR3 is 15 amino acids long. Germline V gives CDR1 SGHDN, CDR2 FVKESK. With 2 bases removed from V and 5 bases from J, the gap between germline ends came to 15 bases. Fresh-frozen tumor tissue and more than two years of survival data were available for all. All glioblastoma patients lacked an isocitrate dehydrogenase mutation. Amplification used 60 V beta primers and 13 J beta primers. Data came from immunoSEQ multiplex PCR; TCRdb stores just in-frame clones and leaves some out. The table lists 95,000 or so clones, about 85% of them singletons.

The TCR originated in a human donor with glioblastoma. The specimen was blood, collected before dendritic cell vaccination. The chain joins TRBV14 to TRBJ2-5, with D tentatively TRBD2 (5 bases). CDR3 region: CASSQQRGSGETQYF. In DNA, the CDR3 is TGTGCCAGCAGCCAACAGCGCGGGTCCGGGGAGACCCAGTACTTC.